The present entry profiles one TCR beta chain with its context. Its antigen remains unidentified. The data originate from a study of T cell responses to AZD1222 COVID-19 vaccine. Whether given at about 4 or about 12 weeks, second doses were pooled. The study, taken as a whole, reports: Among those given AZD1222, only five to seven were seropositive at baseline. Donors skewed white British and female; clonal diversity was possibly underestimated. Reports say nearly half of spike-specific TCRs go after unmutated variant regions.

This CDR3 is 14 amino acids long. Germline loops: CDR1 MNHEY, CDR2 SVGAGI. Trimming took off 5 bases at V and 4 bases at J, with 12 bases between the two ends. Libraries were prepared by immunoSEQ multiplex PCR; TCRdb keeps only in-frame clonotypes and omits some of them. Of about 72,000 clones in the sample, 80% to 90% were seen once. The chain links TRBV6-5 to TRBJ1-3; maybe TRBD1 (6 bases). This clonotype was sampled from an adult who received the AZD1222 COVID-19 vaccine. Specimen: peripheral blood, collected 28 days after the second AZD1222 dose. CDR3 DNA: TGTGCCAGCAGTAGCCAGGGGTACGGAAACACCATATATTTT. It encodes CASSSQGYGNTIYF.